This passage covers 22 T cell receptor beta chains from one sample sequenced in a study of identical twins. In TCRdb, the 5' RACE reads were re-called with MiXCR into one record per CDR3 protein. The sample carries approximately 680,000 distinct CDR3 sequences, around 7.4% recorded once. In addition, the sample was reused for a study of yellow fever vaccine responses in identical twins.

Material for sequencing was PBMCs. The source of these receptors is a woman aged 18-29 years in good health.

The genes are TRBV20-1 and TRBJ1-1; D gene ambiguous. CDR1 is DFQATT and CDR2 is SNEGSKA in the germline V gene (reference sequence). CDR3 size: 13 residues. V lost 1 base to trimming and J lost 1 base, with 7 bases between them. CDR3 coding DNA: TGCAGTGCTAGAGTACGAGGGAACACTGAAGCTTTCTTT. Protein sequence: CSARVRGNTEAFF.

The chain uses TRBV20-1 and TRBJ2-5; TRBD1 agrees at 8 bases. The CDR3 has 13 amino acids. Trimming at V came to 5 bases and at J to 1 base, leaving 3 bases not matched to a gene. Germline CDR1 is DFQATT and CDR2 is SNEGSKA (reference sequence). In nucleotides, the CDR3 is TGCAGTGCTGGAGGACAGGGCCAAGAGACCCAGTACTTC. Protein: CSAGGQGQETQYF.

This clonotype was observed many times. The chain uses TRBV6-1 and TRBJ1-5; D possibly corresponds to TRBD1 (5 bases). Germline CDR1 and CDR2: MNHNS and SASEGT. The ends were cut back, 8 bases at V and 0 bases at J, with 14 bases in the middle. The CDR3 is 15 residues long. The CDR3 is CASFWGGNSNQPQHF. The CDR3 bases are TGTGCCAGCTTTTGGGGCGGAAATAGCAATCAGCCCCAGCATTTT.

The chain couples TRBV24-1 to TRBJ2-1; D possibly corresponds to TRBD1 (5 bases). The V end was cut by 4 bases, the J end by 5 bases, with 17 bases between. This CDR3 spans 16 amino acids. Germline CDR1 KGHDR, CDR2 SFDVKD. The CDR3 nucleotides are TGTGCCACCAGTGACCGGCGGCAGGGAACGGACAATGAGCAGTTCTTC. This gives the protein CATSDRRQGTDNEQFF.

V and J are TRBV3-1 and TRBJ2-5, with TRBD2 matching over 8 bases. The CDR3 contains 14 residues. V lost 0 bases to trimming and J lost 14 bases; unmatched junction nucleotides: 11. Germline V lookup: CDR1 LGHDT, CDR2 YNNKEL (reference sequence). CDR3 sequence reads: CASSQEGRKRGSYF. The CDR3, as DNA: TGTGCCAGCAGCCAAGAGGGGAGGAAGCGGGGGTCTTACTTC.

This clonotype was recorded at least ten times. The chain joins TRBV5-1 to TRBJ2-3, with 7 bases lining up with TRBD2. This CDR3 has 15 residues. Germline assignment: CDR1 SGHRS and CDR2 YFSETQ. Trimming cost V 4 bases and J 6 bases; bases outside gene matches: 11. The CDR3 loop is CASSGGGTVPDTQYF. In DNA, the CDR3 is TGCGCCAGCAGCGGGGGGGGGACGGTTCCGGATACGCAGTATTTT.

This clonotype was detected ten times or more. The chain employs TRBV5-1 and TRBJ2-2, with D possibly matching TRBD2 (6 bases). Germline V gene sequence: CDR1 SGHRS, CDR2 YFSETQ. CDR3 length: 15 residues. Trimming cost V 4 bases and J 6 bases, with 16 bases left between them. Written as DNA, the CDR3 is TGCGCCAGCAGCCCCGGGCCAACGGGGGCCGGGGAGCTGTTTTTT. It yields the protein CASSPGPTGAGELFF.

This clonotype was observed at least ten times. The rearrangement links TRBV7-9 to TRBJ1-1, with D possibly matching TRBD1 (6 bases). V was shortened by 3 bases and J by 5 bases, with 13 bases between the two germline ends. Germline loops: CDR1 SEHNR, CDR2 FQNEAQ (reference sequence). The CDR3 has 14 amino acids. The CDR3 sequence: CASSFRGAGTEAFF. The CDR3 nucleotides read TGTGCCAGCAGCTTTCGGGGGGCTGGGACTGAAGCTTTCTTT.

This clonotype turned up a few times. The V call is TRBV4-1, the J call TRBJ2-3; the D is unclear. The V gene's germline CDR1 is MGHRA and CDR2 YSYEKL. V dropped 4 bases and J dropped 10 bases, with 12 bases sitting between them. The CDR3 length is 12 residues. This CDR3 reads CASSPPLGSQYF. The CDR3 region has the DNA TGCGCCAGCAGCCCCCCACTGGGTTCGCAGTATTTT.

This clonotype appeared a few times. The chain employs TRBV7-9 and TRBJ2-5, with D perhaps matching TRBD2 (6 bases). V was trimmed by 1 base and J by 2 bases, leaving 11 bases between them. In germline, CDR1 is SEHNR, CDR2 FQNEAQ (reference sequence). This CDR3 has 15 amino acids. The CDR3 DNA sequence: TGTGCCAGCAGCTTAGGCCGACGGGAGCAAGAGACCCAGTACTTC. It translates to CASSLGRREQETQYF.

This clonotype was recorded many times. The chain is built from TRBV15 and TRBJ2-7; D is uncertain. V was clipped by 3 bases and J by 5 bases, with 17 bases between them. Germline CDR1 LNHNV, CDR2 YYDKDF (reference sequence). This CDR3 is 15 amino acids long. The CDR3 region has the DNA TGTGCCACCAGCAGGCTCACAACCGGGCCTAACGAGCAGTACTTC. Protein sequence: CATSRLTTGPNEQYF. Together with reference TRBV15 and TRBJ2-7, the CDR3 gives the full variable domain: DAMVIQNPRYQVTQFGKPVTLSCSQTLNHNVMYWYQQKSSQAPKLLFHYYDKDFNNEADTPDNFQSRRPNTSFCFLDIRSPGLGDTAMYLCATSRLTTGPNEQYFGPGTRLTVT.

This clonotype has a handful of counts. This rearrangement joins TRBV4-2 to TRBJ2-1; 9 nucleotides align to TRBD2. Germline CDR1 and CDR2: LGHNA and YNFKEQ. V gave up 8 bases and J gave up 14 bases; unmatched junction bases: 10. The CDR3 covers 12 residues. The CDR3: CASRGGGRVKFF. The CDR3, as DNA: TGTGCCAGCCGAGGGGGCGGGAGGGTTAAGTTCTTC.

Many counts were recorded for this clonotype. The chain uses TRBV20-1 and TRBJ2-5, with a weak D call TRBD2 (5 bases). V was pared by 0 bases and J by 2 bases, with 10 bases between. CDR1 is DFQATT and CDR2 is SNEGSKA in the germline V gene (reference sequence). The CDR3 consists of 14 residues. CDR3 amino acids: CSARDYSGQETQYF. The CDR3 DNA follows: TGCAGTGCTAGAGATTATTCGGGGCAAGAGACCCAGTACTTC.

The rearrangement links TRBV3-1 to TRBJ1-2; TRBD1 agrees at 7 bases. In germline, CDR1 is LGHDT, CDR2 YNNKEL (reference sequence). J gave up 4 bases and V 0 bases, and 8 bases lay outside the gene matches. The CDR3 consists of 16 residues. Written as DNA, the CDR3 is TGTGCCAGCAGCCAAGATCCCAGGGGGTCCGGCTATGGCTACACCTTC. Residues: CASSQDPRGSGYGYTF.

The chain couples TRBV4-1 to TRBJ2-1; 13 bases line up with TRBD2. This CDR3 comprises 16 residues. The trim removed 4 bases at V and 7 bases at J, leaving 7 bases unmatched. CDR1 and CDR2 (germline): MGHRA, YSYEKL. In DNA, the CDR3 is TGCGCCAGCAGCCCCGGACTAGCGGGGGATGTAAATGAGCAGTTCTTC. As protein: CASSPGLAGDVNEQFF.

This clonotype was detected ten times or more. J is TRBJ2-7 and V is TRBV7-3; D unresolved. The length of the CDR3 is 13 residues. Germline CDR1 reads SGHTA; CDR2 reads FQGTGA. V was shortened by 4 bases and J by 2 bases, with 9 bases between the two germline ends. This CDR3 reads CASSSPSTYEQYF. The CDR3 DNA reads TGTGCCAGCAGCTCCCCCAGCACCTACGAGCAGTACTTC.

The chain is built from TRBV24-1 and TRBJ2-3; 14 bases align to TRBD2. The CDR3 sequence is 18 residues long. Germline trimming cut 3 bases from V and 3 bases from J; bases unmatched to any gene: 7. Germline CDR1 is KGHDR and CDR2 is SFDVKD. The chain's CDR3 is CATSDAPGLAGVTDTQYF. The CDR3 nucleotides are TGTGCCACCAGTGATGCTCCGGGACTAGCGGGAGTAACAGATACGCAGTATTTT.

This clonotype came up a few times. The rearrangement links TRBV9 to TRBJ2-7, with D maybe TRBD1 (5 bases). V gave up 4 bases and J gave up 2 bases, with 13 bases separating them. From germline, CDR1 is SGDLS and CDR2 YYNGEE. There are 14 residues in the CDR3. CDR3 sequence (DNA): TGTGCCAGCAGCCCCAGACAGATAACCTACGAGCAGTACTTC. Residues: CASSPRQITYEQYF.

In this sample, this clonotype turned up a few times. This chain joins TRBV19 and TRBJ2-1; D is possibly TRBD2 (6 bases). The V and J ends lost 6 bases and 3 bases respectively, with 15 bases between them. CDR1 LNHDA and CDR2 SQIVND come from the germline V gene (reference sequence). The CDR3 consists of 15 residues. CDR3: CASSPDGGVYNEQFF. The DNA for the CDR3 is TGTGCCAGTAGCCCGGACGGAGGGGTCTACAATGAGCAGTTCTTC.

This clonotype was seen only a few times. The chain is built from TRBV9 and TRBJ2-2; 10 nucleotides align to TRBD2. Germline assignment: CDR1 SGDLS and CDR2 YYNGEE. Trimming at V came to 0 bases and at J to 5 bases, leaving 13 bases not matched to a gene. The CDR3 covers 19 residues. CDR3 region: CASSVAYILAGKGTGELFF. The CDR3 DNA reads TGTGCCAGCAGCGTAGCCTATATACTAGCGGGGAAGGGGACCGGGGAGCTGTTTTTT. The full variable domain, its missing parts supplied by reference TRBV9 and TRBJ2-2, is DSGVTQTPKHLITATGQRVTLRCSPRSGDLSVYWYQQSLDQGLQFLIQYYNGEERAKGNILERFSAQQFPDLHSELNLSSLELGDSALYFCASSVAYILAGKGTGELFFGEGSRLTVL.

This clonotype was recorded at least ten times. This sequence joins TRBV6-1 and TRBJ2-1, with 12 bases aligning to TRBD1. This CDR3 contains 15 residues. Unmatched junction bases numbered 6, after V lost 4 bases and J lost 8 bases. The germline V gene encodes CDR1 MNHNS and CDR2 SASEGT. The CDR3 region is CASSAAGQGAHEQFF. In DNA, the CDR3 is TGTGCCAGCAGTGCTGCGGGACAGGGGGCCCATGAGCAGTTCTTC.

This clonotype was found many times. The chain carries TRBV12-3 or TRBV12-4 and TRBJ2-5, with D tentatively TRBD1 or TRBD2 (6 bases each). The V end was cut by 6 bases, the J end by 5 bases, with 13 bases between. The CDR3 contains 13 residues. The CDR3 protein is CASRREGGETQYF. Here the CDR3 DNA reads TGTGCCAGCAGGCGGGAAGGGGGGGAGACCCAGTACTTC.